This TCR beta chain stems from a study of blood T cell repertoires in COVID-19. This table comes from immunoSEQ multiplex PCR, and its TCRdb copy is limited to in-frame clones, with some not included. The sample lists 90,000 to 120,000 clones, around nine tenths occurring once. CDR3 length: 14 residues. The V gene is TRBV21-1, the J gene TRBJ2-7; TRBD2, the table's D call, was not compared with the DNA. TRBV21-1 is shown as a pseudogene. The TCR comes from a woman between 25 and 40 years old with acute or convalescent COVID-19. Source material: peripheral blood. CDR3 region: CASSNLGGAYEQYF. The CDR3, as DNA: TGTGCCAGCAGCAATCTCGGGGGGGCCTACGAGCAGTACTTC.